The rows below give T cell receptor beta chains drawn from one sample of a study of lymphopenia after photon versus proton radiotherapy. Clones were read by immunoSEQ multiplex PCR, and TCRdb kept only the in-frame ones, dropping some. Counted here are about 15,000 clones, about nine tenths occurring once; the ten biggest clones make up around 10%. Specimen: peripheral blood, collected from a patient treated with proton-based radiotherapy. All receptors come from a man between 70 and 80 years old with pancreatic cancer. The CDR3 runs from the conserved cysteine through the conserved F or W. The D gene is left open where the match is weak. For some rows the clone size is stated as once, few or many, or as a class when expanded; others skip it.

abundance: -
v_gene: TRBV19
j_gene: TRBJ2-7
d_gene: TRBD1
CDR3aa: CASSAGTGGNGEQYF
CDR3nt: TGTGCCAGTAGCGCCGGGACAGGGGGCAATGGGGAGCAGTACTTC

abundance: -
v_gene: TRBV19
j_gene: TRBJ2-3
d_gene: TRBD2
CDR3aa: CASRLGGYTTDTQYF
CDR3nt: TGTGCCAGTAGACTGGGAGGGTATACTACAGATACGCAGTATTTT

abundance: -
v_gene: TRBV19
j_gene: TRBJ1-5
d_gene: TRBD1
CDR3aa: CASSIGDSDQPQHF
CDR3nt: TGTGCCAGTAGTATAGGGGACAGCGATCAGCCCCAGCATTTT

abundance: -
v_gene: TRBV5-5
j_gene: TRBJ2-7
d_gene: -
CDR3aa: CASSIDSLYEQYF
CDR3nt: TGTGCCAGCAGCATCGATAGTCTCTACGAGCAGTACTTC

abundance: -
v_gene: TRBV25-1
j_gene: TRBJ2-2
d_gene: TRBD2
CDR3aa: CASTRGGVTGELFF
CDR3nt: TGTGCCAGCACGCGGGGGGGCGTCACCGGGGAGCTGTTTTTT

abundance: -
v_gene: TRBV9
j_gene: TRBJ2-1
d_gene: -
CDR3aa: CASSVSLESDEQFF
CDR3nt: TGTGCCAGCAGCGTAAGCCTAGAGTCGGATGAGCAGTTCTTC

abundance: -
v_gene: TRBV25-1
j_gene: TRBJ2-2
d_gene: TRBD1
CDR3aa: CASSQTGGTSTGELFF
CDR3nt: TGTGCCAGCAGTCAGACAGGGGGCACGAGCACCGGGGAGCTGTTTTTT

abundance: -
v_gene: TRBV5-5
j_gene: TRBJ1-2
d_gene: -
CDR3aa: CASSLVAEGNYGYTF
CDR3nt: TGTGCCAGCAGCTTGGTGGCTGAAGGGAACTATGGCTACACCTTC

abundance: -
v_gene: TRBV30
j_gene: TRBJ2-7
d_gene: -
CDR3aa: CAWSVLGGPSSYEQYF
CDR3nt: TGTGCCTGGAGTGTTTTAGGGGGGCCGAGCTCCTACGAGCAGTACTTC

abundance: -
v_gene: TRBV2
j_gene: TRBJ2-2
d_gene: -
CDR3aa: CASSEDGLTTGELFF
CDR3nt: TGTGCCAGCAGTGAAGATGGCCTAACCACCGGGGAGCTGTTTTTT

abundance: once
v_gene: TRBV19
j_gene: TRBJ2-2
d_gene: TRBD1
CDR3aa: CASRGRGWTGELFF
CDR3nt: TGTGCCAGTAGGGGCAGGGGGTGGACCGGGGAGCTGTTTTTT

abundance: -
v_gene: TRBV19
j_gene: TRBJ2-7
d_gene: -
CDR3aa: CASSIGTRYEQYF
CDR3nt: TGTGCCAGTAGTATTGGGACACGCTACGAGCAGTACTTC

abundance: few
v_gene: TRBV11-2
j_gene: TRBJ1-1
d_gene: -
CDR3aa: CASNRPNTEAFF
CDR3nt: TGTGCCAGCAACCGACCCAACACTGAAGCTTTCTTT

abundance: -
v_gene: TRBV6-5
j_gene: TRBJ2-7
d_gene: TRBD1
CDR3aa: CASSSTGTGVYEQYF
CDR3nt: TGTGCCAGCAGTTCAACCGGGACAGGGGTCTACGAGCAGTACTTC

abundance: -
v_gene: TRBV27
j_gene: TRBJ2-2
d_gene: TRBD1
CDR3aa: CASSYRGDTGELFF
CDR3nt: TGTGCCAGCAGTTACAGGGGGGACACCGGGGAGCTGTTTTTT

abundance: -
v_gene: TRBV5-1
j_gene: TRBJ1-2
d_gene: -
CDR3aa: CASSSTGNPSYGYTF
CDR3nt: TGCGCCAGCAGCTCCACAGGGAACCCCTCTTATGGCTACACCTTC

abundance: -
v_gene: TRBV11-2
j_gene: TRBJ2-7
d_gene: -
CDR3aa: CASRKGVGGRNNEQYF
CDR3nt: TGTGCCAGCAGAAAGGGGGTTGGCGGGAGAAACAACGAGCAGTACTTC

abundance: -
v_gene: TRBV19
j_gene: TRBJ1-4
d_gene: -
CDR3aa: CASSIEVNEKLFF
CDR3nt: TGTGCCAGTAGTATAGAGGTTAATGAAAAACTGTTTTTT

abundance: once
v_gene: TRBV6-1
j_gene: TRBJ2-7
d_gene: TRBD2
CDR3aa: CASTESLAGGYEQYF
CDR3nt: TGTGCCAGCACCGAAAGTCTAGCGGGGGGCTACGAGCAGTACTTC

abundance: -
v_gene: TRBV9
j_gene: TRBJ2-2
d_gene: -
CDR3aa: CASSQLRGHGELFF
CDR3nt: TGTGCCAGCAGCCAACTCCGGGGGCACGGGGAGCTGTTTTTT

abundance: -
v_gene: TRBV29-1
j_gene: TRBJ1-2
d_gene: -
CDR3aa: CSVESSTANYGYTF
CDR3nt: TGCAGCGTTGAATCGTCGACAGCTAACTATGGCTACACCTTC

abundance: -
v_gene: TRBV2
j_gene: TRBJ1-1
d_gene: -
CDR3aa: CASRGAVEAFF
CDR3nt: TGTGCCAGCAGGGGAGCAGTTGAAGCTTTCTTT

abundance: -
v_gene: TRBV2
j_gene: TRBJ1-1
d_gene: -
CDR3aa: CASSSGDLMTEAFF
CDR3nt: TGTGCCAGCAGTTCAGGGGATCTAATGACTGAAGCTTTCTTT

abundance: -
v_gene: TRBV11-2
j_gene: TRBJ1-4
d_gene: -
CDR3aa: CASSLGRTATNEKLFF
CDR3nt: TGTGCCAGCAGCTTGGGGAGGACAGCAACTAATGAAAAACTGTTTTTT

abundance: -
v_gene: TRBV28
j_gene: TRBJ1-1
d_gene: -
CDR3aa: CASLPGFNTEAFF
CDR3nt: TGTGCCAGCCTCCCCGGGTTTAACACTGAAGCTTTCTTT

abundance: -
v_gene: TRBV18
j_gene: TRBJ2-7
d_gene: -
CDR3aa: CASSPGTDYEQYF
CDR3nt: TGTGCCAGCTCACCAGGGACGGACTACGAGCAGTACTTC

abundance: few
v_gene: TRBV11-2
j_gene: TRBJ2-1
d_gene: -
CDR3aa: CASSPHNEQFF
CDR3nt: TGTGCCAGCAGCCCCCACAATGAGCAGTTCTTC

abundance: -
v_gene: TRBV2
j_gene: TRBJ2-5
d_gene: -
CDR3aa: CASSDTGRETQYF
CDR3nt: TGTGCCAGCAGTGATACGGGTAGGGAGACCCAGTACTTC

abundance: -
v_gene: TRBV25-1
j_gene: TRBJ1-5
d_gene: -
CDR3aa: CASARTGSGNQPQHF
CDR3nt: TGTGCCAGCGCCCGGACGGGGTCGGGCAATCAGCCCCAGCATTTT

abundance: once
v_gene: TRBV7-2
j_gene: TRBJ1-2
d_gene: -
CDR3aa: CASSPLQGIDGYTF
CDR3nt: TGTGCCAGCAGCCCATTACAGGGAATTGATGGCTACACCTTC

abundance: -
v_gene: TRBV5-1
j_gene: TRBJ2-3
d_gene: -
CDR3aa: CASSFGESRTTDTQYF
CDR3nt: TGCGCCAGCAGCTTTGGGGAGAGCAGGACCACAGATACGCAGTATTTT

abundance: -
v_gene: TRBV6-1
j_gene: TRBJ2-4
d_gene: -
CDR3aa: CASSPSVGVTNIQYF
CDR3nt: TGTGCCAGCAGTCCCTCGGTAGGAGTAACAAACATTCAGTACTTC

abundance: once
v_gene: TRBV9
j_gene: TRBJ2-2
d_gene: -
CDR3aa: CASSPQTRVNTGELFF
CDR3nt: TGTGCCAGCAGCCCTCAGACTAGGGTGAACACCGGGGAGCTGTTTTTT

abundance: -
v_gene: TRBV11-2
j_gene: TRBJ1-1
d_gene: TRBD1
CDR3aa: CASSPGTAAPNTEAFF
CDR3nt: TGTGCCAGCAGCCCGGGGACAGCCGCACCGAACACTGAAGCTTTCTTT

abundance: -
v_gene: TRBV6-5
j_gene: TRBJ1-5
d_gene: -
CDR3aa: CASSLRQEHQPQHF
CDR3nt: TGTGCCAGCAGTTTACGACAGGAGCATCAGCCCCAGCATTTT

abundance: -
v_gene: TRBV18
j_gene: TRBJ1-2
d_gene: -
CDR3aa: CASSPPAAGYGYTF
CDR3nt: TGTGCCAGCTCACCACCGGCAGCGGGCTATGGCTACACCTTC

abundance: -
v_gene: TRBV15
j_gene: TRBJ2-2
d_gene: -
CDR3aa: CATSRNTGELFF
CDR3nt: TGTGCCACCAGCAGGAACACCGGGGAGCTGTTTTTT

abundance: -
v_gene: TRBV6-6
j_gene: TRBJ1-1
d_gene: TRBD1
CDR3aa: CASTLGGQGGSEAFF
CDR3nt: TGTGCCAGCACTCTGGGCGGACAGGGGGGGTCCGAAGCTTTCTTT

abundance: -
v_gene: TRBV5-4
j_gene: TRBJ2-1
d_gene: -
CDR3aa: CASSRTGPYNEQFF
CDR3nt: TGTGCCAGCAGCCGAACTGGGCCCTACAATGAGCAGTTCTTC

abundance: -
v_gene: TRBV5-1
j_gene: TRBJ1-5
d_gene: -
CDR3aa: CASSSRGLDGQPQHF
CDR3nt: TGCGCCAGCAGCTCAAGGGGCCTCGACGGGCAGCCCCAGCATTTT

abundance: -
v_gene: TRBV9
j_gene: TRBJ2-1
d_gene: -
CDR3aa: CASSVGQWDEQFF
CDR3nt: TGTGCCAGCAGCGTAGGGCAGTGGGATGAGCAGTTCTTC

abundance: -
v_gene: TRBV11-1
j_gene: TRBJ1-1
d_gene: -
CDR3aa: CASSLMTVNTEAFF
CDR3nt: TGTGCCAGCAGCTTAATGACGGTTAACACTGAAGCTTTCTTT

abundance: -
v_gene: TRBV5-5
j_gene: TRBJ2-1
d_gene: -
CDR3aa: CASSANPVEQFF
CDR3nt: TGTGCCAGCAGCGCCAATCCGGTTGAGCAGTTCTTC